This TCR beta chain was sequenced for a study of blood T cell repertoires in COVID-19. Across the whole study: The United States, Italy and Spain provided the acute and convalescent COVID-19 samples. T cells, B-cell-depleted T cells, or PBMCs supplied cDNA or gDNA.

V lost 5 bases and J 8 bases, leaving 9 bases between the germline ends. Germline V gives CDR1 GTSNPN, CDR2 SVGIG (reference sequence). The CDR3 spans 11 residues. The authors' processing: Reference gene primer amplification in the assay estimated nucleated cell counts. Libraries were prepared by immunoSEQ multiplex PCR; TCRdb keeps only in-frame clonotypes and omits some of them. V, J and clone size reflect that table, while D and trimming were determined from the DNA. The sample lists roughly 120,000 clones; over 65% were seen once. This chain joins TRBV30 and TRBJ1-4; the D gene is possibly TRBD1 (5 bases). The origin of this receptor is a woman between 40 and 50 years old with acute or convalescent COVID-19. The sequencing sample was made of peripheral blood. For the CDR3, the DNA is TGTGCCTGGGGAAAGGGGGAAAAACTGTTTTTT. Protein: CAWGKGEKLFF. Filled out from reference TRBV30 and TRBJ1-4, the complete variable domain reads SQTIHQWPATLVQPVGSPLSLECTVEGTSNPNLYWYRQAAGRGLQLLFYSVGIGQISSEVPQNLSASRPQDRQFILSSKKLLLSDSGFYLCAWGKGEKLFFGSGTQLSVL.